These 20 T cell receptor beta chains came from one sample sequenced in a study of blood T cells in healthy people across ages. The second PCR ran roughly 7 to 12 cycles with a sample-barcoded 5' primer and J-beta primers. TCRdb re-called the 5' RACE reads through MiXCR, storing one row per CDR3 protein. The profile covers approximately 730,000 distinct CDR3 sequences, with around 40% appearing a single time and roughly 19% taken by the ten largest. Sequenced input: blood. All receptors derive from a woman aged 60-70 years in good health.

This clonotype was observed a few times. The chain couples TRBV6-5 to TRBJ2-1, with D tentatively TRBD2 (7 bases). Deletions cut 2 bases from V and 3 bases from J, with 11 bases between. The V gene's germline CDR1 is MNHEY and CDR2 SVGAGI. The CDR3 covers 15 residues. Here the CDR3 reads CASSYQRGGYNEQFF. The CDR3 DNA is TGTGCCAGCAGTTACCAGAGGGGGGGCTACAATGAGCAGTTCTTC.

This clonotype was counted only a few times. The chain uses TRBV27 and TRBJ1-5, with 9 bases that match TRBD1. The germline V gene encodes CDR1 MNHEY and CDR2 SMNVEV (reference sequence). This CDR3 is built from 14 residues. The junction had 4 bases not matched to a gene; V was cut back by 5 bases and J by 5 bases. CDR3 region: CASSVTGGYQPQHF. In nucleotides, the CDR3 is TGTGCCAGCAGTGTAACAGGGGGCTATCAGCCCCAGCATTTT.

This clonotype was recorded at least ten times. This chain links TRBV4-2 with TRBJ1-3; D call uncertain. Looked up from germline, CDR1 is LGHNA and CDR2 is YNFKEQ. V lost 4 bases to trimming and J lost 4 bases, with 11 bases between them. This CDR3 is 14 amino acids long. CDR3 DNA sequence: TGTGCCAGCAGCCGCGGAACGGGAGGAAACACCATATATTTT. This codes for CASSRGTGGNTIYF.

This clonotype was counted only a few times. The genes are TRBV27 and TRBJ2-7; 14 bases map to TRBD2. V shed 6 bases and J 3 bases; nucleotides not matched to a gene: 13. Germline assignment: CDR1 MNHEY and CDR2 SMNVEV (reference sequence). The CDR3 is 18 amino acids. In DNA form, the CDR3 reads TGTGCCAGCAGCTCACCGGGACTAGCGGGAGCGCGATACTACGAGCAGTACTTC. The encoded protein is CASSSPGLAGARYYEQYF.

This chain joins TRBV20-1 and TRBJ2-5; 9 bases match TRBD2. The end of the DNA fits TRBJ2-7 better, so the J call may be wrong. CDR3 length equals 15 residues. Germline CDR1 reads DFQATT; CDR2 reads SNEGSKA (reference sequence). Here the CDR3 DNA reads TGCAGTGCTGGAGGATTAGCGGGAGAGGCGTACGAGCAGTACTTC. It translates to CSAGGLAGEAYEQYF.

The rearrangement links TRBV14 to TRBJ2-3; TRBD1 agrees at 7 bases. This CDR3 comprises 14 residues. Unmatched junction bases numbered 5, after V lost 5 bases and J lost 3 bases. Germline V gives CDR1 SGHDN, CDR2 FVKESK. The CDR3 loop is CASSEGDRTDTQYF. The CDR3 nucleotides are TGTGCCAGCAGCGAAGGGGACAGAACAGATACGCAGTATTTT.

The V gene is TRBV12-3 or TRBV12-4, the J gene TRBJ1-4, with a tentative D call TRBD1 (5 bases). The ends were cut back, 3 bases at V and 5 bases at J, with 13 bases in the middle. This CDR3 comprises 15 residues. CDR3 sequence reads: CASSFYRGRNEKLFF. The DNA for the CDR3 is TGTGCCAGCAGTTTTTATCGGGGCCGAAATGAAAAACTGTTTTTT.

V usage is TRBV21-1 and J usage is TRBJ2-1; the table's D call of TRBD2 was not tested on the DNA. TRBV21-1 is a pseudogene. The CDR3 runs to 15 residues. The CDR3 loop is CASKIGTSGYNEQFF. CDR3 in DNA: TGTGCCAGCAAAATCGGGACTAGCGGCTACAATGAGCAGTTCTTC.

The chain couples TRBV3-1 to TRBJ2-7; D remains unclear. V lost 7 bases and J lost 1, with 14 bases in between. Germline lookup yields CDR1 LGHDT and CDR2 YNNKEL (reference sequence). The CDR3 covers 14 residues. CDR3 DNA sequence: TGTGCCAGCACCCCGGCTAGGGAATCCTACGAGCAGTACTTC. Its protein is CASTPARESYEQYF.

This clonotype was detected only once. Possible read error: a much larger clone is one base away. The chain has TRBV20-1 and TRBJ2-3; tentatively, D is TRBD2 (6 bases). The CDR3 length is 15 residues. The germline CDR1 and CDR2 sequences are DFQATT and SNEGSKA (reference sequence). With 1 base removed from V and 5 bases from J, the gap between germline ends came to 16 bases. In DNA form, the CDR3 reads TGCAGTGCTAGAGGCCGACTAGTGGAGGAAGATACGCAGTATTTT. Protein sequence: CSARGRLVEEDTQYF.

V is TRBV28 and J is TRBJ1-5; weak D call: TRBD1 (5 bases). V shed 2 bases and J shed 6 bases, with 11 bases lying between them. Germline-derived CDR1 and CDR2 are MDHEN and SYDVKM. The CDR3 contains 14 residues. The CDR3 spells CASSLTAGIQPQHF. CDR3 coding DNA: TGTGCCAGCAGTTTAACGGCAGGGATTCAGCCCCAGCATTTT.

This clonotype was recorded a few times. This chain joins TRBV5-6 and TRBJ2-1, with D hard to call. This CDR3 is 11 amino acids long. Germline V gene data show CDR1 as SGHDT and CDR2 as YYEEEE. The V end was cut by 3 bases, the J end by 10 bases, with 8 bases between. CDR3 in amino acids: CASSSQAEQFF. The CDR3 DNA reads TGTGCCAGCAGCTCGCAGGCCGAGCAGTTCTTC.

This clonotype appeared a few times. The V and J genes are TRBV28 and TRBJ2-5, with no clear D. V lost 1 base, J lost 2 bases, and 8 bases lay in between. The length of the CDR3 is 14 residues. CDR1 and CDR2 from the germline V gene are MDHEN and SYDVKM. Here the CDR3 reads CASSLSATQETQYF. Here the CDR3 DNA reads TGTGCCAGCAGTTTATCGGCTACACAAGAGACCCAGTACTTC. The full variable domain, with the rest looked up from reference TRBV28 and TRBJ2-5, is DVKVTQSSRYLVKRTGEKVFLECVQDMDHENMFWYRQDPGLGLRLIYFSYDVKMKEKGDIPEGYSVSREKKERFSLILESASTNQTSMYLCASSLSATQETQYFGPGTRLLVL.

This rearrangement joins TRBV20-1 to TRBJ2-6; D is uncertain. V lost 6 bases, J lost 12 bases, and 12 bases lay in between. In germline, CDR1 is DFQATT, CDR2 SNEGSKA (reference sequence). CDR3 length equals 11 residues. The CDR3 DNA sequence: TGCAGTGCGAGACACGTTGGCGTCCTGACTTTC. It yields the protein CSARHVGVLTF.

Only a few counts were recorded for this clonotype. The rearrangement joins TRBV7-9 to TRBJ1-2, with unresolved D. The germline V gene has CDR1 SEHNR and CDR2 FQNEAQ (reference sequence). The V end lost 3 bases, the J end lost 4 bases, and 12 bases lay between the germline ends. There are 14 residues in the CDR3. The CDR3 reads CASSLGGRSYGYTF. CDR3 DNA sequence: TGTGCCAGCAGCTTGGGAGGCAGGAGCTATGGCTACACCTTC. Together with reference TRBV7-9 and TRBJ1-2, the CDR3 gives the full variable domain: DTGVSQNPRHKITKRGQNVTFRCDPISEHNRLYWYRQTLGQGPEFLTYFQNEAQLEKSRLLSDRFSAERPKGSFSTLEIQRTEQGDSAMYLCASSLGGRSYGYTFGSGTRLTVV.

This clonotype was observed at least ten times. The chain couples TRBV20-1 to TRBJ2-1; D remains unclear. The germline CDR1 and CDR2 sequences are DFQATT and SNEGSKA (reference sequence). The CDR3 runs to 15 residues. V was shortened by 6 bases and J by 1 base, with 16 bases between the two germline ends. CDR3: CSASRPSVSYNEQFF. The CDR3 DNA sequence: TGCAGTGCATCCAGACCGAGCGTATCCTACAATGAGCAGTTCTTC.

This clonotype was found many times. This rearrangement joins TRBV5-1 to TRBJ2-1, with D unresolved. The CDR3 extends over 11 amino acids. Trimming took 2 bases from V and 8 from J, leaving 5 bases between them. Germline CDR1 SGHRS, CDR2 YFSETQ. As DNA, the CDR3 is TGCGCCAGCAGCTTATTTGATGAGCAGTTCTTC. Translating gives CASSLFDEQFF. The whole variable domain, remainder taken from reference TRBV5-1 and TRBJ2-1, is KAGVTQTPRYLIKTRGQQVTLSCSPISGHRSVSWYQQTPGQGLQFLFEYFSETQRNKGNFPGRFSGRQFSNSRSEMNVSTLELGDSALYLCASSLFDEQFFGPGTRLTVL.

The chain employs TRBV20-1 and TRBJ1-2; the D gene is possibly TRBD1 (6 bases). Trimming left V 4 bases short and J 7 bases short, with 13 bases between. The CDR3 covers 12 residues. CDR1 is DFQATT and CDR2 is SNEGSKA in the germline V gene (reference sequence). The CDR3 coding sequence is TGCAGTGCTACTCAGACAGGTTTTGGCTACACCTTC. Translation: CSATQTGFGYTF.

This sequence joins TRBV9 and TRBJ1-2; 7 nucleotides match TRBD1. From germline, CDR1 is SGDLS and CDR2 YYNGEE. This CDR3 contains 13 residues. V dropped 2 bases and J dropped 5; count of bases not matched to a gene: 3. For the CDR3, the DNA is TGTGCCAGCAGCGTGGCAGGGGGGTATGGCTACACCTTC. Translating gives CASSVAGGYGYTF.

This clonotype was observed a handful of times. The gene calls are TRBV6-1 and TRBJ2-1; D is undetermined. The CDR3 totals 15 residues. Germline loops: CDR1 MNHNS, CDR2 SASEGT. The V end was cut by 11 bases, the J end by 0 bases, with 17 bases between. CDR3 nucleotide sequence: TGTGCCGGGGTCCGCTCAACAAGCTCCTACAATGAGCAGTTCTTC. This gives the protein CAGVRSTSSYNEQFF.